These 21 T cell receptor beta chains were sequenced from one sample in a study of beta chain features in type 1 diabetes (dated by TCRdb to the late 2010s). The library was obtained by the immunoSEQ multiplex PCR assay. The entire amount of isolated RNA was reverse transcribed using the High Capacity cDNA Reverse Transcription Kit, so the sequenced TCRB transcripts were expressed ones. TCRdb mirrors the immuneACCESS table, restricted to in-frame sequences. Some clones are absent from its copies; in checked studies, under half trace to an unresolved V gene, and the reason for the others is unknown. This sample is represented by around 140,000 clones; roughly a tenth of them were singletons. The top ten clonotypes cover under 1.5% of the sample. The specimen sequenced was naive CD4+ T cells from blood. The sample's cell subset or site label is to be understood as: true naive CD4+ T cells. These receptors originate from a man aged 18 to 30 in good health.

This clone was counted many times. This rearrangement joins TRBV7-2 to TRBJ2-3; TRBD2 agrees at 7 bases. In germline, CDR1 is SGHTA, CDR2 FQGNSA. This CDR3 has 13 residues. V lost 4 bases, J lost 6 bases, and 4 bases stayed unmatched. The CDR3 nucleotides are TGTGCCAGCAGCTCAAGACTAGCTGATACGCAGTATTTT. Translation: CASSSRLADTQYF.

This rearrangement joins TRBV6-5 to TRBJ2-5; a weak D match, TRBD1 (6 bases). The end of the DNA aligns better with TRBJ2-7, so the J call may be wrong. The germline V gene encodes CDR1 MNHEY and CDR2 SVGAGI. The CDR3 loop spans 14 amino acids. CDR3 residues: CASRFNGGPYEQYF. DNA for the CDR3: TGTGCCAGCAGGTTTAATGGGGGCCCCTACGAGCAGTACTTC.

The chain links TRBV4-2 to TRBJ2-7, with 10 bases that match TRBD2. CDR1 LGHNA and CDR2 YNFKEQ come from the germline V gene. After removal of 0 bases from V and 4 bases from J, the junction contained 12 bases not matched to a gene. The CDR3 spans 18 residues. CDR3 region: CASSQDVVASGGFYEQYF. The CDR3 coding sequence is TGTGCCAGCAGCCAAGATGTTGTGGCTAGCGGGGGATTTTACGAGCAGTACTTC.

The chain employs TRBV7-9 and TRBJ2-3; 10 nucleotides agree with TRBD2. Trimming took 6 bases from V and 0 from J; bases not matched to a gene: 15. Germline V gene sequence: CDR1 SEHNR, CDR2 FQNEAQ (reference sequence). The CDR3 runs 19 residues. In nucleotides, the CDR3 is TGTGCCAGCAGACTAGGGAAACTAGCGGGGCCTAGGAGCACAGATACGCAGTATTTT. Protein: CASRLGKLAGPRSTDTQYF.

This clone has a handful of counts. The rearrangement uses TRBV5-4 and TRBJ1-1; D gene ambiguous. The germline gives CDR1 SGHNT, CDR2 YYREEE (reference sequence). Trimming shortened V by 1 base and J by 2 bases, and 12 bases separated the two germline ends. CDR3 length: 15 residues. CDR3 amino acids: CASSLSAASNTEAFF. CDR3 DNA: TGTGCCAGCAGCTTGTCGGCAGCTAGCAACACTGAAGCTTTCTTT.

The V gene is TRBV4-1, the J gene TRBJ2-2; no clear D. V was trimmed by 1 base and J by 0 bases, leaving 9 bases between them. The CDR3 runs to 16 residues. Looked up from germline, CDR1 is MGHRA and CDR2 is YSYEKL. CDR3 amino acids: CASSQVFLANTGELFF. Written as DNA, the CDR3 is TGCGCCAGCAGCCAAGTGTTCCTCGCGAACACCGGGGAGCTGTTTTTT.

The gene calls are TRBV10-2 and TRBJ2-7, with 12 nucleotides matching TRBD2. The V segment lost 5 bases and the J segment 3 bases; nucleotides outside the gene matches: 5. Germline lookup yields CDR1 WSHSY and CDR2 SAAADI. CDR3 length: 15 amino acids. For the CDR3, the DNA is TGCGCCAGCAGTAGCTCTAGCGGGGGGGGCTACGAGCAGTACTTC. The encoded protein is CASSSSSGGGYEQYF.

This clone was counted between two and nine times. The chain couples TRBV25-1 to TRBJ1-3; D perhaps matches TRBD1 (5 bases). CDR3 length equals 14 residues. V was shortened by 6 bases and J by 0 bases, with 9 bases between the two germline ends. Germline CDR1 and CDR2: MGHDK and SYGVNS. The CDR3 sequence: CASRADSSGNTIYF. The CDR3 DNA reads as TGTGCCAGCAGAGCCGACAGCTCTGGAAACACCATATATTTT.

There are a few counts of this clone. The genes are TRBV11-2 and TRBJ2-7, with TRBD2 matching over 8 bases. Germline-derived CDR1 and CDR2 are SGHAT and FQNNGV. Trimming cost V 5 bases and J 4 bases; bases outside gene matches: 13. This CDR3 has 16 amino acids. The CDR3 protein is CASSPSSGDPSYEQYF. The CDR3 DNA reads as TGTGCCAGCAGCCCGAGTAGCGGGGACCCTTCATACGAGCAGTACTTC. The variable domain in full, with the rest retrieved from reference TRBV11-2 and TRBJ2-7, is EAGVAQSPRYKIIEKRQSVAFWCNPISGHATLYWYQQILGQGPKLLIQFQNNGVVDDSQLPKDRFSAERLKGVDSTLKIQPAKLEDSAVYLCASSPSSGDPSYEQYFGPGTRLTVT.

CDR3 amino acids: CAWHRDRSSGNTIYF. The CDR3 coding sequence is TGTGCCTGGCACCGGGACAGGAGCTCTGGAAACACCATATATTTT. The chain recombines TRBV30 with TRBJ1-3, with 8 bases aligning to TRBD1. Germline trimming cut 5 bases from V and 0 bases from J; bases unmatched to any gene: 6. This CDR3 is built from 15 residues. The V gene's germline CDR1 is GTSNPN and CDR2 SVGIG (reference sequence).

The chain has TRBV19 and TRBJ1-2; 7 bases line up with TRBD1. Germline V lookup: CDR1 LNHDA, CDR2 SQIVND (reference sequence). The J segment lost 8 bases and the V segment lost 5 bases, leaving 8 bases of the junction unmatched. There are 13 residues in the CDR3. CDR3 sequence: CASSSTGFQGYTF. CDR3 bases: TGTGCCAGTAGTTCGACAGGGTTTCAGGGCTACACCTTC.

This chain joins TRBV7-9 and TRBJ1-2, with 8 bases aligning to TRBD1. Trimming cost V 4 bases and J 8 bases; bases outside gene matches: 9. Germline V gives CDR1 SEHNR, CDR2 FQNEAQ (reference sequence). The length of the CDR3 is 14 residues. The CDR3 DNA follows: TGTGCCAGCAGCTCGGACAGGGAAAGGACGGGCTACACCTTC. Translated: CASSSDRERTGYTF. Drawing the rest from reference TRBV7-9 and TRBJ1-2, the complete variable domain is DTGVSQNPRHKITKRGQNVTFRCDPISEHNRLYWYRQTLGQGPEFLTYFQNEAQLEKSRLLSDRFSAERPKGSFSTLEIQRTEQGDSAMYLCASSSDRERTGYTFGSGTRLTVV.

This clone was seen more than once but under ten times. The V gene is TRBV7-3, the J gene TRBJ2-2; TRBD1 aligns across 8 bases. The CDR3 runs to 15 residues. CDR1 and CDR2 from the germline V gene are SGHTA and FQGTGA. J lost 6 bases, V lost 2 bases, and 5 bases had no gene match. The CDR3 loop reads CASSLQGAVAGELFF. DNA of the CDR3: TGTGCCAGCAGCTTACAGGGGGCTGTCGCCGGGGAGCTGTTTTTT.

This clone was counted only a few times. The chain links TRBV6-5 to TRBJ2-6; D is possibly TRBD2 (5 bases). The CDR3 extends over 15 amino acids. V gave up 2 bases and J gave up 0 bases, with 5 bases separating them. CDR1 and CDR2 from the germline V gene are MNHEY and SVGAGI. The CDR3 DNA sequence: TGTGCCAGCAGTTACGGGAGCTCTGGGGCCAACGTCCTGACTTTC. It codes for CASSYGSSGANVLTF.

This clone was observed a single time. This chain links TRBV7-9 with TRBJ2-5; a weak D match, TRBD2 (6 bases). Germline V lookup: CDR1 SEHNR, CDR2 FQNEAQ (reference sequence). The CDR3 extends over 13 amino acids. Trimming removed 2 bases from V and 3 bases from J, with 7 bases in between. The CDR3 nucleotides are TGTGCCAGCAGCTTATGGGGGGAAGAGACCCAGTACTTC. Protein: CASSLWGEETQYF.

The rearrangement uses TRBV7-3 and TRBJ2-7; D not certain. Germline CDR1 reads SGHTA; CDR2 reads FQGTGA. The CDR3 has 14 amino acids. Trimming stripped 5 bases from V and 1 base from J, with 12 bases between. For the CDR3, the DNA is TGTGCCAGCAGCGAGAGTCACCTGTCCTACGAGCAGTACTTC. Amino acid sequence: CASSESHLSYEQYF.

The table lists this clone with a few counts. In DNA form, the CDR3 reads TGTGCCAGCAGCTTATCGCGGGGGCTGGAGACCCAGTACTTC. Translating it yields CASSLSRGLETQYF. This sequence joins TRBV7-8 and TRBJ2-5; D is perhaps TRBD2 (7 bases). Germline values: CDR1 SGHVS, CDR2 FQNEAQ. V lost 2 bases, J lost 5 bases, and 12 bases lay in between. The CDR3 is 14 amino acids.

Written as DNA, the CDR3 is TGTGCCAGCTCATCCCTTAAGGGACAGCTAAATGAAAAACTGTTTTTT. Protein: CASSSLKGQLNEKLFF. The genes are TRBV18 and TRBJ1-4; 7 bases are shared with TRBD1. This CDR3 has 16 amino acids. V was clipped by 5 bases and J by 5 bases; unmatched bases: 11. Per germline, CDR1 KGHSH and CDR2 LQKENI.

This clone was picked up a small number of times. The chain is built from TRBV4-3 and TRBJ2-1; 9 bases are a match to TRBD1. V lost 0 bases and J lost 4; bases outside the gene matches: 4. CDR1 and CDR2 (germline): LGHNA, YSLEER. The CDR3 is 16 residues long. The CDR3 coding sequence is TGCGCCAGCAGCCAAGATTGGACAGGGGATTACAATGAGCAGTTCTTC. Protein product: CASSQDWTGDYNEQFF.

The CDR3 sequence: CASRTGEGYGYTF. The CDR3 nucleotides are TGTGCCAGCAGGACAGGGGAGGGCTATGGCTACACCTTC. This chain connects TRBV6-5 to TRBJ1-2, with 8 positions matching TRBD1. The CDR3 is 13 residues long. CDR1 MNHEY and CDR2 SVGAGI come from the germline V gene. The trim removed 6 bases at V and 4 bases at J, leaving 4 bases unmatched.

This clone turned up a few times. V and J are TRBV2 and TRBJ1-3, with D uncertain. V dropped 6 bases and J dropped 4 bases, with 7 bases sitting between them. In germline, CDR1 is SNHLY, CDR2 FYNNEI. The CDR3 sequence is 12 residues long. The CDR3: CASRDSGNTIYF. In DNA form, the CDR3 reads TGTGCCAGCAGGGACTCAGGAAACACCATATATTTT.